This T cell receptor (beta chain) was recovered during a study of T cell changes during pregnancy in multiple sclerosis. This CDR3 comprises 14 residues. Per germline, CDR1 SGHDT and CDR2 YYEEEE. J gave up 2 bases and V 3 bases, and 4 bases lay outside the gene matches. Using immunoSEQ multiplex PCR, the repertoire was profiled, and TCRdb retains in-frame clones only, with some absent. This sample has about 38,000 clones, with about 93% found just once. V gene TRBV5-6 combines with J gene TRBJ2-5; 7 bases map to TRBD2. This TCR was recovered from a female donor in good health, enrolled as a control in a pregnancy study. The sequences come from CD4+ T cells from peripheral blood mononuclear cells, collected after pregnancy. The CDR3 loop reads CASSSGLVQETQYF. The CDR3, as DNA: TGTGCCAGCAGCTCAGGACTAGTACAAGAGACCCAGTACTTC.